This entry describes one T cell receptor (beta chain). The sample is drawn from a study of CD8+ T cells in alopecia areata. Study summary: Among treated patients, oral tofacitinib was administered at 5 to 10 mg twice daily.

V gave up 5 bases and J gave up 6 bases, with 11 bases separating them. The CDR3 length is 13 residues. Germline V gene data show CDR1 as SEHNR and CDR2 as FQNEAQ (reference sequence). The sequencing template was cDNA reverse transcribed from extracted RNA. Using immunoSEQ multiplex PCR, the repertoire was profiled, and TCRdb retains in-frame clones only, with some absent. The sample includes 150,000 or so clones, over 80% of them seen just once. J is TRBJ2-1 and V is TRBV7-9; D possibly corresponds to TRBD1 (6 bases). The TCR originated in a human donor with alopecia areata. Specimen: CD8+ T cells sorted from blood, collected at week 0. The CDR3 loop reads CASSARQVNEQFF. CDR3 DNA sequence: TGTGCCAGCAGCGCAAGACAGGTCAATGAGCAGTTCTTC.